A single sample is the source of the 16 T cell receptor beta chains below, sequenced in a study of T-cell memory formation after mild COVID-19. Each CDR3 protein is one row after TCRdb ran MiXCR on the 5' RACE reads. The sample has some 69,000 distinct CDR3 sequences; around 17% are singletons. The specimen was PBMCs or a T cell subset sorted from them (not recorded which). The source of these receptors is an adult woman who had mild COVID-19 (a few samples of this study predate the infection). Cell type and time point are not known.

This chain connects TRBV24-1 to TRBJ1-2; 8 bases are a match to TRBD1. With 3 bases clipped from V and 8 bases from J, the junction kept 7 bases outside the gene matches. The CDR3 sequence is 14 residues long. The germline gives CDR1 KGHDR, CDR2 SFDVKD. The CDR3 reads CATSDSQGAYGYTF. CDR3 DNA sequence: TGTGCCACCAGTGATAGCCAGGGGGCATACGGCTACACCTTC.

This clonotype was seen only a few times. The rearrangement links TRBV29-1 to TRBJ1-1; D may be TRBD1 (5 bases). CDR1 and CDR2 from the germline V gene are SQVTM and ANQGSEA. CDR3 length: 13 residues. Trimming took off 7 bases at V and 7 bases at J, with 19 bases between the two ends. The CDR3 DNA sequence: TGCAGCGGGGGCTTGACGGCGAAAAATGAAGCTTTCTTT. Its translation: CSGGLTAKNEAFF.

Only a few counts were recorded for this clonotype. V usage is TRBV7-9 and J usage is TRBJ2-2, with TRBD2 matching 8 bases. The V segment lost 3 bases and the J segment 7 bases; nucleotides outside the gene matches: 13. Germline V lookup: CDR1 SEHNR, CDR2 FQNEAQ (reference sequence). This CDR3 spans 17 amino acids. CDR3 sequence (DNA): TGTGCCAGCAGCTTCCCCCCGGTAACTAGCGGCCACGGGGAGCTGTTTTTT. It specifies CASSFPPVTSGHGELFF.

This chain connects TRBV29-1 to TRBJ2-7; 7 bases are a match to TRBD1. Per the germline V gene, CDR1 is SQVTM and CDR2 is ANQGSEA. CDR3 length: 14 amino acids. Trimming at V came to 0 bases and at J to 4 bases, leaving 6 bases not matched to a gene. CDR3 loop: CSVEEAATGYEQYF. Written as DNA, the CDR3 is TGCAGCGTTGAAGAAGCCGCGACAGGGTACGAGCAGTACTTC.

There are a few counts of this clonotype. V is TRBV5-5 and J is TRBJ2-7; 9 bases agree with TRBD1. This CDR3 spans 14 amino acids. The ends lost 3 bases at V and 5 bases at J; junction bases unmatched: 6. Per the germline V gene, CDR1 is SGHKS and CDR2 is YYEKEE (reference sequence). The CDR3 is CASSSGTGWHEQYF. As DNA, the CDR3 is TGTGCCAGCAGCTCCGGGACAGGGTGGCACGAGCAGTACTTC.

The rearrangement links TRBV28 to TRBJ2-1, with 11 positions matching TRBD2. Germline V lookup: CDR1 MDHEN, CDR2 SYDVKM. V lost 1 base and J lost 4; bases outside the gene matches: 3. This CDR3 spans 16 amino acids. The CDR3 nucleotides are TGTGCCAGCAGTTTATACGGGACTAGCGGTTACAATGAGCAGTTCTTC. Encoded protein: CASSLYGTSGYNEQFF.

This clonotype was seen at least ten times. The J gene is TRBJ2-7, the V gene TRBV5-1; weak D call: TRBD1 (6 bases). The CDR3 runs to 15 residues. The V gene lost 0 bases and the J gene lost 0 bases, with 10 bases spanning the gap. The germline gives CDR1 SGHRS, CDR2 YFSETQ. In DNA form, the CDR3 reads TGCGCCAGCAGCTTGGTTTGGGGGCCCTCCTACGAGCAGTACTTC. Its protein product is CASSLVWGPSYEQYF. Together with reference TRBV5-1 and TRBJ2-7, the CDR3 gives the full variable domain: KAGVTQTPRYLIKTRGQQVTLSCSPISGHRSVSWYQQTPGQGLQFLFEYFSETQRNKGNFPGRFSGRQFSNSRSEMNVSTLELGDSALYLCASSLVWGPSYEQYFGPGTRLTVT.

The genes are TRBV14 and TRBJ2-1; D is undetermined. The CDR3 has 11 residues. The germline V gene encodes CDR1 SGHDN and CDR2 FVKESK. Between the trimmed V and J ends, which lost 1 base and 9 bases, there was a span of 4 bases. The CDR3 nucleotides are TGTGCCAGCAGCCAAGGTCTTGAGCAGTTCTTC. Protein sequence: CASSQGLEQFF.

The genes are TRBV2 and TRBJ1-5, with D uncertain. This CDR3 is 12 amino acids long. V was pared by 4 bases and J by 4 bases, with 5 bases between. Germline V gene sequence: CDR1 SNHLY, CDR2 FYNNEI. The CDR3 sequence is CASSVGNQPQHF. The CDR3 bases are TGTGCCAGCAGTGTGGGAAATCAGCCCCAGCATTTT. Supplemented by reference TRBV2 and TRBJ1-5, the full variable domain reads EPEVTQTPSHQVTQMGQEVILRCVPISNHLYFYWYRQILGQKVEFLVSFYNNEISEKSEIFDDQFSVERPDGSNFTLKIRSTKLEDSAMYFCASSVGNQPQHFGDGTRLSIL.

This clonotype was found a few times. V is TRBV27 and J is TRBJ2-7; tentative D call: TRBD1 (5 bases). The CDR3 is 14 residues long. The V end lost 0 bases, the J end lost 3 bases, and 9 bases lay between the germline ends. From germline, CDR1 is MNHEY and CDR2 SMNVEV (reference sequence). CDR3 amino acids: CASSLSQGLYEQYF. CDR3 nucleotides: TGTGCCAGCAGTTTATCGCAGGGTCTCTACGAGCAGTACTTC.

This chain connects TRBV4-1 to TRBJ2-7; D possibly corresponds to TRBD1 (7 bases). Germline V gene data show CDR1 as MGHRA and CDR2 as YSYEKL. Trimming shortened V by 0 bases and J by 1 base, and 16 bases separated the two germline ends. This CDR3 has 17 amino acids. The CDR3 nucleotides are TGCGCCAGCAGCCAAGATCGTCCCAGGGGGGCGTCCTACGAGCAGTACTTC. It yields the protein CASSQDRPRGASYEQYF.

The rearrangement links TRBV6-5 to TRBJ1-1; 10 nucleotides align to TRBD1. CDR1 is MNHEY, CDR2 SVGAGI, per germline. CDR3 size: 14 residues. V shed 6 bases, J shed 4 bases, and the junction held 5 bases outside the gene matches. This chain's CDR3 is CASSPDRGGTEAFF. The CDR3 nucleotides are TGTGCCAGCAGCCCGGACAGGGGGGGCACTGAAGCTTTCTTT.

The chain employs TRBV5-1 and TRBJ1-2; 7 nucleotides match TRBD1. The CDR3 sequence is 14 residues long. V lost 4 bases and J lost 0; bases outside the gene matches: 3. The germline gives CDR1 SGHRS, CDR2 YFSETQ. The DNA for the CDR3 is TGCGCCAGCAGCGGGGACAGTGCTAACTATGGCTACACCTTC. Its translation: CASSGDSANYGYTF.

The rearrangement uses TRBV11-2 and TRBJ2-7; no clear D. CDR1 and CDR2 from the germline V gene are SGHAT and FQNNGV. This CDR3 has 13 residues. V lost 1 base to trimming and J lost 7 bases, with 11 bases between them. The CDR3 loop reads CASSLVQPLEQYF. In nucleotides, the CDR3 is TGTGCCAGCAGCTTAGTGCAGCCGCTGGAGCAGTACTTC.

This clonotype has more than one count but fewer than ten. The chain is built from TRBV4-3 and TRBJ2-3, with D possibly matching TRBD1 (5 bases). The CDR3 has 15 residues. V was shortened by 1 base and J by 0 bases, with 8 bases between the two germline ends. The germline gives CDR1 LGHNA, CDR2 YSLEER. The CDR3, as DNA: TGCGCCAGCAGCCAAGGCGACAGAAGCACAGATACGCAGTATTTT. It codes for CASSQGDRSTDTQYF.

This clonotype was observed a handful of times. V gene TRBV7-9 combines with J gene TRBJ2-7; a weak D match, TRBD2 (6 bases). V was cut by 3 bases and J by 7 bases, with 16 bases left in between. The germline gives CDR1 SEHNR, CDR2 FQNEAQ (reference sequence). This CDR3 is built from 14 residues. As DNA, the CDR3 is TGTGCCAGCAGCTTCCCGGGGGACCCCTGGGAGCAGTACTTC. As protein: CASSFPGDPWEQYF.